Sequencing of this T cell receptor beta chain was carried out in a study of blood T cell repertoires in COVID-19. Whole-study context: T cells, B-cell-depleted T cells, or PBMCs provided the cDNA or gDNA that served as material.

Authors' processing steps: Amplification of reference gene primers provided the estimated nucleated cell counts. Assay used: immunoSEQ multiplex PCR; TCRdb lists only in-frame clones, some missing. V, J and clone size reflect that table, while D and trimming were determined from the DNA. The sample lists 35,000 to 45,000 clones; 85% to 95% were seen once. V dropped 4 bases and J dropped 7; count of bases not matched to a gene: 8. The CDR3 contains 14 residues. CDR1 and CDR2 from the germline V gene are SQVTM and ANQGSEA. Only one count was recorded for this clone. Seattle's cohort entered during active infection and was followed longitudinally.

This chain joins TRBV29-1 and TRBJ2-1; TRBD1 matches 9 bases. Sequencing input: peripheral blood. This sequence originates from a man between 50 and 59 years old with COVID-19, enrolled during active disease. DNA of the CDR3: TGCAGCGTTGTTGAGACAGGGGGTAGAAATGAGCAGTTCTTC. It yields the protein CSVVETGGRNEQFF.